This T cell receptor (beta chain) emerged from a study of OX40 agonist ivuxolimab in advanced cancers. For the study at large: Patients' therapy was ivuxolimab, an antibody that acts as an agonist of OX40 (CD134).

Sequencing was performed with immunoSEQ multiplex PCR; in TCRdb, only in-frame clones are kept and a portion is missing. The profile covers roughly 80,000 clones, with roughly nine tenths appearing a single time and more than 2.5% taken by the ten largest. Trimming cost V 6 bases and J 0 bases; bases outside gene matches: 7. CDR3 size: 17 residues. CDR1 and CDR2 (germline): SEHNR, FQNEAQ (reference sequence). Findings and limits, study-wide: Near-lowest levels of clonal expansion characterized partial responders at 0.1-3.0 mg/kg.

To note about this clone: Antigen specificity is unknown.

No patient had autoimmune disease or received systemic immunosuppression. The TCR was taken from an adult with an advanced solid tumor such as melanoma, head and neck, liver or kidney cancer. Sequencing was performed on CD4+ or CD8+ T cells sorted from blood, taken in a trial of the OX40 agonist ivuxolimab. The chain couples TRBV7-9 to TRBJ2-1; 11 bases are a match to TRBD2. In DNA, the CDR3 is TGTGCCAGCAGGACTAGCGGGACACGGAGCTCCTACAATGAGCAGTTCTTC. Amino acid sequence: CASRTSGTRSSYNEQFF.